The clone carrying this TCR beta chain was picked up one time. Its antigen is not known. V was shortened by 7 bases and J by 3 bases, with 10 bases between the two germline ends. CDR3 length: 12 residues. Germline V gene sequence: CDR1 SGDLS, CDR2 YYNGEE. This entry comes from a study of a mutant IDH1 vaccine in newly diagnosed glioma. Study as a whole: Prior therapy was radiotherapy, temozolomide, or both; most received both. Findings and limits, study-wide: Pseudoprogression appears to have had no connection to changes in top peripheral T cell clonotypes. Vaccination induced immune responses in about 93% of patients.

Time point defined: baseline, week 1 (first vaccination visit). Treatment defined: pre-vaccination baseline after standard-of-care therapy. New WHO grade 3 or 4 IDH1-mutant, ATRX-lost astrocytomas were present in all donors. Repertoires were generated with immunoSEQ multiplex PCR, while TCRdb's copy carries only in-frame clones and drops some. This table holds 50,000 or so clones, roughly 80% found once. The sequencing used PBMCs, collected from a glioma patient treated with radiotherapy, temozolomide or both. The TCR comes from a man in his late teens or twenties with glioma. The chain is built from TRBV9 and TRBJ1-2; D is ambiguous. CDR3 residues: CASGSRHYGYTF. Written as DNA, the CDR3 is TGTGCCAGCGGTTCTCGACACTATGGCTACACCTTC. Combining the CDR3 with reference TRBV9 and TRBJ1-2 gives the whole variable domain DSGVTQTPKHLITATGQRVTLRCSPRSGDLSVYWYQQSLDQGLQFLIQYYNGEERAKGNILERFSAQQFPDLHSELNLSSLELGDSALYFCASGSRHYGYTFGSGTRLTVV.